The subject of this entry is one T cell receptor beta chain. Antigen unknown. This sample was taken from a study of T cell responses to AZD1222 COVID-19 vaccine. Turning to the study itself: Some second doses came at about 4 weeks and others at about 12 weeks; these were pooled. The study, taken as a whole, reports: Reports indicate that nearly half of spike-specific TCRs are directed at unmutated variant regions. White British donors predominated, females outnumbered males, and clonal diversity was possibly underestimated. In all cases, repertoires were sampled only after the peak T cell response.

The data were produced by immunoSEQ multiplex PCR, yet TCRdb's version contains in-frame clones alone and is incomplete. This sample yields approximately 88,000 clones, of which 92% are seen a single time; roughly 4.9% belongs to the top ten. Per germline, CDR1 LNHDA and CDR2 SQIVND (reference sequence). The CDR3 length is 14 residues. The V gene lost 7 bases and the J gene lost 2 bases, with 15 bases spanning the gap. J is TRBJ2-7 and V is TRBV19, with TRBD2 as a possible D gene (6 bases). The receptor was derived from an adult in good health. Sequenced material: peripheral blood, taken on day 0 of AZD1222 vaccination. The CDR3 sequence is CASNVGRGPYEQYF. Here the CDR3 DNA reads TGTGCCAGTAATGTGGGGCGGGGACCCTACGAGCAGTACTTC.